This T cell receptor beta chain was observed in a study of cytomegalovirus exposure and HLA in healthy donors. Study-wide findings and caveats: Associated with cytomegalovirus, according to the listing, were 150 to 200 TCR beta chains.

A word on this clone: Its matching antigen is unknown.

The CDR3 contains 14 residues. V was shortened by 2 bases and J by 0 bases, with 8 bases between the two germline ends. Germline assignment: CDR1 SGHTA and CDR2 FQGNSA. A multiplex PCR was run with 60 Vbeta primers and 13 Jbeta primers. Clones were sequenced by immunoSEQ multiplex PCR, and TCRdb holds only the in-frame ones, with some missing. The sample holds roughly 160,000 clones; over 75% are singletons and the top ten take 1.5% to 2%. The rearrangement uses TRBV7-2 and TRBJ2-7; no reliable D call. This receptor was obtained from a woman aged 25 to 39 in good health and CMV-seronegative. Sequencing used PBMCs. Written as DNA, the CDR3 is TGTGCCAGCAGCTTAAGCGCTTTCTCCTACGAGCAGTACTTC. It encodes CASSLSAFSYEQYF.